This TCR beta chain derives from a study of blood T cell repertoires in COVID-19. For the study at large: Sites across the United States, Italy and Spain contributed samples from acute and convalescent COVID-19. T cells, B-cell-depleted T cells, or PBMCs supplied cDNA or gDNA.

Trimming took 3 bases from V and 12 from J, leaving 12 bases between them. The germline gives CDR1 SEHNR, CDR2 FQNEAQ (reference sequence). The CDR3 covers 12 residues. How the authors handled the data: Cell counts per sample came from amplifying reference gene primers. TCRdb's table, derived via immunoSEQ multiplex PCR, lists solely in-frame clones and lacks some. V and J calls and clone size come straight from that table; D and trimming were deduced from the DNA. The sample includes tens of thousands of clones, about 80% seen only once; the top ten take about 19%. The source material was peripheral blood. This chain uses TRBV7-9 with TRBJ2-1; D might be TRBD2 (6 bases). This receptor was identified in a woman aged 80 or older with acute or convalescent COVID-19. The CDR3 protein is CASSFGGIVQFF. CDR3 coding DNA: TGTGCCAGCAGCTTCGGCGGGATTGTGCAGTTCTTC.